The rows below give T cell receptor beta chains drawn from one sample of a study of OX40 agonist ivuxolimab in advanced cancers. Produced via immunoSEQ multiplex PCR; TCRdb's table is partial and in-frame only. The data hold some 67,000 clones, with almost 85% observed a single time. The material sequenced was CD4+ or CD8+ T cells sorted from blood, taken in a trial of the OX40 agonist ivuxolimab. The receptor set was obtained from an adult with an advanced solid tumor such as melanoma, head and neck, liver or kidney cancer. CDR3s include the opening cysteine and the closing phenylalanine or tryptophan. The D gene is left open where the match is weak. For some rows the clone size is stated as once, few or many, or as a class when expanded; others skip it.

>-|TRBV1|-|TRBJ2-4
CTSGGGPVLAEKDIQYF
TGCACCAGCGGCGGGGGGCCGGTACTAGCGGAGAAGGACATTCAGTACTTC
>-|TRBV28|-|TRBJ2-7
CASSPWTAVSYEQYF
TGTGCCAGCAGTCCTTGGACAGCTGTCTCCTACGAGCAGTACTTC
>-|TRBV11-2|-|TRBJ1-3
CASSLGGWTSAGNTIYF
TGTGCCAGCAGCTTAGGCGGTTGGACCTCGGCCGGAAACACCATATATTTT
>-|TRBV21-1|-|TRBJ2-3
CASSNAKKTRGGLYGTDTQYF
TGTGCCAGCAGCAATGCAAAGAAAACCCGGGGAGGACTGTACGGGACAGATACGCAGTATTTT
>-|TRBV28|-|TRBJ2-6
CASSLLYQGSGANVLTF
TGTGCCAGCAGTTTACTCTACCAGGGCTCTGGGGCCAACGTCCTGACTTTC
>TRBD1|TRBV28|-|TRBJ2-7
CASSSALTGQGTYEQYF
TGTGCCAGCAGTTCAGCTCTAACGGGACAGGGTACCTACGAGCAGTACTTC
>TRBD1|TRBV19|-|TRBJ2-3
CASSALGQGGDTQYF
TGTGCCAGTAGTGCTCTAGGACAGGGAGGAGATACGCAGTATTTT
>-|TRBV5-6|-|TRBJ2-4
CASSLGRAGREYF
TGTGCCAGCAGCTTGGGCCGGGCAGGTAGGGAGTACTTC
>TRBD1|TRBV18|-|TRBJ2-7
CASSPTTGNYEQYF
TGTGCCAGCTCACCGACGACAGGGAACTACGAGCAGTACTTC
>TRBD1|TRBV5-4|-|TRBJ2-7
CASSTLTGEAYEQYF
TGTGCCAGCAGCACCTTGACAGGGGAGGCCTACGAGCAGTACTTC
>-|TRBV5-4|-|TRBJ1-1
CASSPDDLNTEAFF
TGCGCCAGCAGCCCTGACGACCTGAACACTGAAGCTTTCTTT
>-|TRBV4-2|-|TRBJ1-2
CASSQDRAGAFGGYTF
TGTGCCAGCAGCCAAGATCGCGCAGGGGCGTTCGGTGGCTACACCTTC
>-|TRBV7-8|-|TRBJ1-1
CASSPWGMWAFF
TGTGCCAGCAGCCCTTGGGGTATGTGGGCTTTCTTT
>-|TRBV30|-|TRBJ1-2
CAWSLQTTTNYGYTF
TGTGCCTGGAGTCTCCAGACGACAACTAACTATGGCTACACCTTC
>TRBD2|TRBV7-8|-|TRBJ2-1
CASTPGGNEQFF
TGTGCCAGCACTCCGGGGGGGAATGAGCAGTTCTTC
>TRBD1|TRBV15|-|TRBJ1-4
CATSRLGQPFNEKLFF
TGTGCCACCAGCAGGCTGGGACAGCCTTTTAATGAAAAACTGTTTTTT
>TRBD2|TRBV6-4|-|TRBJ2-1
CASSETSGGYNEQFF
TGTGCCAGCAGTGAGACTAGCGGGGGCTACAATGAGCAGTTCTTC
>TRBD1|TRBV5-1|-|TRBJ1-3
CASSGTGSYSGNTIYF
TGCGCCAGCAGTGGGACAGGGTCCTACTCTGGAAACACCATATATTTT
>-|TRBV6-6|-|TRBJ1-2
CASSTVSGLNYGYTF
TGTGCCAGCAGTACCGTATCCGGCCTGAACTATGGCTACACCTTC
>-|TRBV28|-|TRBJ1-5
CASSNPGHQPQHF
TGTGCCAGCAGCAACCCAGGCCATCAGCCCCAGCATTTT
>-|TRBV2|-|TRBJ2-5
CASSENHGETQYF
TGTGCCAGCAGTGAAAACCACGGGGAGACCCAGTACTTC
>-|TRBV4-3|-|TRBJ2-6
CASSQDGGANVLTF
TGCGCCAGCAGCCAAGATGGGGGGGCCAACGTCCTGACTTTC
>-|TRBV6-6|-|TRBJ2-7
CASSLARSSYEQYF
TGTGCCAGCAGCCTTGCCCGGTCGTCCTACGAGCAGTACTTC
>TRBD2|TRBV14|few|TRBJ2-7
CASSQAVTSGSHSSYEQYF
TGTGCCAGCAGCCAAGCGGTCACTAGCGGGAGCCACTCCTCCTACGAGCAGTACTTC
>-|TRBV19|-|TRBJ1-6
CASSTGTSYNSPLHF
TGTGCCAGTAGTACCGGGACAAGCTATAATTCACCCCTCCACTTT
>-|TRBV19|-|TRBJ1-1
CASRRSYRDEAFF
TGTGCCAGTAGACGGTCTTACAGGGATGAAGCTTTCTTT
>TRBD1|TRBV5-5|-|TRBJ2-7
CASSFSQGQGVGSYEQYF
TGTGCCAGCAGCTTCAGCCAGGGACAGGGTGTTGGCTCCTACGAGCAGTACTTC
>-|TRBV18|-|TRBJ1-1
CASSPSFGGTEAFF
TGTGCCAGCTCACCATCATTTGGTGGAACTGAAGCTTTCTTT
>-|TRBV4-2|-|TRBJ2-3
CASSQAGVRTDTQYF
TGTGCCAGCAGCCAAGCGGGAGTCCGCACAGATACGCAGTATTTT
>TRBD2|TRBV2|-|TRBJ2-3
CASSLLASGGDTQYF
TGTGCCAGCAGCCTACTAGCGTCGGGGGGGGATACGCAGTATTTT
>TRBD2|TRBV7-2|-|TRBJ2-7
CASSLVSGSFYEQYF
TGTGCCAGCAGCTTAGTTAGCGGGAGTTTCTACGAGCAGTACTTC
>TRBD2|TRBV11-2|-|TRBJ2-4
CASSLVLAENIQYF
TGTGCCAGCAGCTTAGTACTAGCGGAAAACATTCAGTACTTC